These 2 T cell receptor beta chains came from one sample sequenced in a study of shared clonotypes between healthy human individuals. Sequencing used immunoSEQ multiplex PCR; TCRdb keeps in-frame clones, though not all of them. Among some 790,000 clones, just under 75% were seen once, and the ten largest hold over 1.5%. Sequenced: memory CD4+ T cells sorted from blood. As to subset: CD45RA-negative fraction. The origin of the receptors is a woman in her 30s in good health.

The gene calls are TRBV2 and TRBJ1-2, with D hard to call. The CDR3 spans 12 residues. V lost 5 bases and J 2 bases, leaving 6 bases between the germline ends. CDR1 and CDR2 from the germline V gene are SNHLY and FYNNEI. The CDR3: CASSPLNYGYTF. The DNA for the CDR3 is TGTGCCAGCAGTCCCTTAAACTATGGCTACACCTTC.

DNA for the CDR3: TGTGCCAGCTCACCACGGGATAATGAGCAGTTCTTC. Translating gives CASSPRDNEQFF. This chain joins TRBV18 and TRBJ2-1, with no clear D. The CDR3 runs 12 residues. Trimming removed 1 base at V and 7 bases at J, with 5 bases between. In germline, CDR1 is KGHSH, CDR2 LQKENI.